This TCR beta chain was retrieved from a study of neurological immune-mediated disorders (dated by TCRdb to between 2017 and 2020). Regarding the study in general: Among the approximately 34 multiple sclerosis patients, relapsing-remitting MS was present in some 30 and secondary progressive MS was present in 3. The study compared peripheral blood TCR-beta repertoires of HTLV-I-associated myelopathy (HAM/TSP) patients, multiple sclerosis patients and healthy controls using UMI-based sequencing. The roughly 100 TCR-beta libraries covered PBMC samples along with longitudinal samples, technical triplicates, and paired sorted CD4+ and CD8+ T-cell subsets. Of the approximately 70 subjects in the cohort, some 15 were HAM/TSP patients, about 35 were multiple sclerosis patients, and about 20 were healthy controls.

To synthesize cDNA, template-switch 5'RACE was performed with a primer carrying a 10-nucleotide random unique molecular identifier so that each TCR transcript was tagged. Every sequencing run yielded over 190 million TCR-beta sequences covering 15-18 subjects. The RNeasy kit was used to extract total RNA. The KAPA Real-time Library Amplification kit was used to amplify TCR-beta VDJ regions with primers targeting the TCR constant region and the 5'RACE anchor. A first PCR added sample indexes and Illumina adaptors, after which a second PCR increased the library yield. After purification with Ampure beads, the TCR product of roughly 650 bp was size-selected on a 2% E-gel SizeSelection system. Before pooling, library quality was assessed on a Bioanalyzer, concentration was determined with Qubit, and library quantification was performed with the Kapa Library Quantification kit. An Illumina HiSeq 2500 sequenced the libraries paired-end 2 x 150 bp. To increase sequence diversity, roughly 24-30% phiX was spiked into each library pool. Per the authors' processing: The UMI-based MiGEC pipeline processed quality-filtered reads and removed over 75% of raw TCR sequences during error correction. IMGT germline references were used for alignment of VDJ genes, and clonotypes were defined by a unique CDR3 amino acid sequence together with V-J genes. Clonal expansion, Shannon diversity and CDR3 relatedness (CalcPairwiseDistances, ClusterSamples) were evaluated with VDJtools, and phylogenetic trees were built with CLCbio workbench. Using coefficient-of-variation modelling across technical triplicates, the study counted a clone as expanded if it had at least 8 unique UMIs. TCRdb itself trimmed the public reads at Q25 with fastp, ran MiXCR and retained productive beta chains. Rows matching on CDR3 protein sequence are summarized as one entry with the most common DNA and genes. These V and J calls rely on TCRdb rather than the paper's analysis. The sample yields about 120,000 distinct CDR3 sequences; roughly 3.4% were counted once. The biggest ten clones account for roughly 1.3% of the sample.

The CDR3 covers 14 residues, taking in both the cysteine and the phenylalanine. Just the 42-base CDR3 DNA is kept, in frame starting at base 1. V was cut back by 0 bases and J by 1 base, leaving a gap of 7 bases between them. Looking up the germline V gene yields CDR1 SGHDT and CDR2 YYEEEE. This clonotype has ten or more counts. The antigen it binds to is not known. No base quality values were provided; no much bigger clone lies one nucleotide off. For unsorted PBMC libraries, 2 million PBMCs were used after storage in RNAlater at -80 degrees C until RNA extraction. Multiple sclerosis patients were enrolled in a US clinical protocol evaluating disease progression by magnetic resonance imaging. PBMCs were separated from peripheral blood using Ficoll-Hypaque density gradient centrifugation and then cryopreserved in liquid nitrogen. Findings and caveats that apply to the study as a whole: No association of the MS cluster with clinical or MRI features was observed, and the need for larger cohorts was stated by the authors. Phylogenetic analysis grouped repertoires from 18 of 34 MS patients into a cluster of related CDR3 sequences, suggesting a possible repertoire-level signature. No identical CDR3 amino acid sequences were shared among expanded clones across subjects, suggesting private TCR-beta repertoires in all groups. TCR clonal expansion was highest in HAM/TSP patients and lowest in MS patients, with MS patients falling below even healthy controls.

The chain couples TRBV5-6 to TRBJ1-1; too little of a D gene remains to name it. The sample consisted of PBMCs. This receptor was taken from a woman in her twenties or thirties with multiple sclerosis. The CDR3 region reads CASSLESKNTEAFF. Here is the DNA: TGTGCCAGCAGCTTGGAAAGTAAGAACACTGAAGCTTTCTTT.